These T cell receptor beta chains were read from a single sample in a study of blood T cell repertoires in COVID-19. The protocol was immunoSEQ multiplex PCR, while the TCRdb copy is restricted to in-frame clones and leaves out a portion. The profile shows about 220,000 clones, around 80% of them singletons. The sample was peripheral blood. The receptors derive from a man aged 40-50 years who had recovered from COVID-19. Both conserved end residues are part of each CDR3. The D gene is left open where the match is weak.

CDR3nt	CDR3aa	d_gene	v_gene	j_gene
TGTGCCAGCAGCTCCAGGGGGCGAATCGGCTACACCTTC	CASSSRGRIGYTF	TRBD1	TRBV3-1/TRBV3-2	TRBJ1-2
TGCGCCAGCAGCTTGTCCGGGGGGGATTCCGATGAGCAGTTCTTC	CASSLSGGDSDEQFF	TRBD2	TRBV5-1	TRBJ2-1
TGTGCCAGCAGCTTGTCAGGGGGACGGAACATTCAGTACTTC	CASSLSGGRNIQYF	TRBD1	TRBV7-2	TRBJ2-4
TGTGCCAGCAGCAGGCAGGGTTTCGACTATGGCTACACCTTC	CASSRQGFDYGYTF	.	TRBV9	TRBJ1-2
TGTGCCAGCAGCCCGACCCCGGAGTCTCAGCCCCAGCATTTT	CASSPTPESQPQHF	.	TRBV5-5	TRBJ1-5
TGTGCCAGCAGCCCAACGGGACAGAACTACGAGCAGTACTTC	CASSPTGQNYEQYF	TRBD1	TRBV11-3	TRBJ2-7
TGCGCCAGCGGAGACAGGGGTCGGACTGAAGCTTTCTTT	CASGDRGRTEAFF	TRBD1	TRBV5-1	TRBJ1-1
TGTGCCAGCAGCTTGGCCAGCGGTGGAGATACGCAGTATTTT	CASSLASGGDTQYF	.	TRBV5-4	TRBJ2-3
TGCGCCAGCAGCTGGACAGGGGGTAATCAGCCCCAGCATTTT	CASSWTGGNQPQHF	TRBD1	TRBV5-1	TRBJ1-5
TGTGCCATCAGTGAGTCGGATCGGGATCTCCAAGAGACCCAGTACTTC	CAISESDRDLQETQYF	.	TRBV10-3	TRBJ2-5
TGCAGCGTTGTCAGTTTGGCCACAGGCTATGGCTACACCTTC	CSVVSLATGYGYTF	.	TRBV29-1	TRBJ1-2
TGTGCCAGTAGTATAGATGGCCTAGCGGGAGGAGAGACCCAGTACTTC	CASSIDGLAGGETQYF	TRBD2	TRBV19	TRBJ2-5
TGCGCCAGCAGCTTGGAGGCAGGCTACAATGAGCAGTTCTTC	CASSLEAGYNEQFF	.	TRBV5-1	TRBJ2-1